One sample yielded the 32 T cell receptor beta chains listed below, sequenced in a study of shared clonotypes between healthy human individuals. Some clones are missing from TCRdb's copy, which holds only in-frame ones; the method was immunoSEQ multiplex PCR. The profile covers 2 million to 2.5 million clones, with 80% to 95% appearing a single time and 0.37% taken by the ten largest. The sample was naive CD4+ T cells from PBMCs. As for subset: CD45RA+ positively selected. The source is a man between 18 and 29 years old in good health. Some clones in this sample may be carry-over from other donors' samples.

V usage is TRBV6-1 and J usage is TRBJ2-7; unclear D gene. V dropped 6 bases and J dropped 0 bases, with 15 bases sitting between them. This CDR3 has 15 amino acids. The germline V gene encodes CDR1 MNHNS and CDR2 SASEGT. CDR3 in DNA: TGTGCCAGCAGCTTAGTCGTCGGATCCTCCTACGAGCAGTACTTC. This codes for CASSLVVGSSYEQYF.

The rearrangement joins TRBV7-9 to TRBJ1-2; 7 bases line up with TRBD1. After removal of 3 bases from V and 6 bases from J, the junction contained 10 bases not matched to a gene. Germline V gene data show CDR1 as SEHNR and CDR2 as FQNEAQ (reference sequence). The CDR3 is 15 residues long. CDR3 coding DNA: TGTGCCAGCAGCTTCGCAGGGGGACAGATTAATGGCTACACCTTC. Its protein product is CASSFAGGQINGYTF.

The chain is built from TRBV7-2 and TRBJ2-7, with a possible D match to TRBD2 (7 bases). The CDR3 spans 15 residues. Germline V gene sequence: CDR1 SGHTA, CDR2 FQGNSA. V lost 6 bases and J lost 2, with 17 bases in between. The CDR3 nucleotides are TGTGCCAGCAGGGGAGGGGCAGGGGCGGCCTACGAGCAGTACTTC. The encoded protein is CASRGGAGAAYEQYF. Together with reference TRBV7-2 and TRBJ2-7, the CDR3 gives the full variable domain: GAGVSQSPSNKVTEKGKDVELRCDPISGHTALYWYRQSLGQGLEFLIYFQGNSAPDKSGLPSDRFSAERTGGSVSTLTIQRTQQEDSAVYLCASRGGAGAAYEQYFGPGTRLTVT.

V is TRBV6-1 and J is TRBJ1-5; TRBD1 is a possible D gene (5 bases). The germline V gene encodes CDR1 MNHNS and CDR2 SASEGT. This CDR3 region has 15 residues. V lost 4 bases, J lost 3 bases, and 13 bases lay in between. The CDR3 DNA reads TGTGCCAGCAGTGGGTCGCGGGGACTCAATCAGCCCCAGCATTTT. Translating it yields CASSGSRGLNQPQHF.

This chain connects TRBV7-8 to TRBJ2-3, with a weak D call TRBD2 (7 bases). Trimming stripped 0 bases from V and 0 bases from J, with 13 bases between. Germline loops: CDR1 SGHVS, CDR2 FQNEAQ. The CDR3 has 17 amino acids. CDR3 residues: CASSLAGGAGSTDTQYF. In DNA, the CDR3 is TGTGCCAGCAGCTTAGCTGGGGGGGCAGGCAGCACAGATACGCAGTATTTT.

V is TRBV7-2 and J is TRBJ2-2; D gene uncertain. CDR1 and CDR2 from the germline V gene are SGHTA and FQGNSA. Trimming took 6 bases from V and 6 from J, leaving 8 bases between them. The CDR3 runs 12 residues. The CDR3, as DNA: TGTGCCAGCAGGGCGACCGCCGGGGAGCTGTTTTTT. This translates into CASRATAGELFF.

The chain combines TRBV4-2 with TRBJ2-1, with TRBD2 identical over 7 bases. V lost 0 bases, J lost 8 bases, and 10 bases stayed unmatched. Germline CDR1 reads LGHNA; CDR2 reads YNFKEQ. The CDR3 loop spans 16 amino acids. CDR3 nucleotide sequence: TGTGCCAGCAGCCAAGATTTCCAGCGGGAAGGAGATGAGCAGTTCTTC. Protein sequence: CASSQDFQREGDEQFF.

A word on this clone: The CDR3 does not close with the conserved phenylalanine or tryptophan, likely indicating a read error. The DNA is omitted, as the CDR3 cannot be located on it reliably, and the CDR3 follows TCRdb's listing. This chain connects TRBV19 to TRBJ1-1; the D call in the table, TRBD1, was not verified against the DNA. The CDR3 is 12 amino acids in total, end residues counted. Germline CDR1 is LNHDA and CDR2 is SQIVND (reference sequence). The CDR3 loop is CASSITGTGGAM.

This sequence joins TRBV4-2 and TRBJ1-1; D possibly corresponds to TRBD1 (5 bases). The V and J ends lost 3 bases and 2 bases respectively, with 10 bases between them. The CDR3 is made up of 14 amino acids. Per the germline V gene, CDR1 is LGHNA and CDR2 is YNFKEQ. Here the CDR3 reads CASSHDSRNTEAFF. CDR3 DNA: TGTGCCAGCAGCCATGACAGTAGAAACACTGAAGCTTTCTTT.

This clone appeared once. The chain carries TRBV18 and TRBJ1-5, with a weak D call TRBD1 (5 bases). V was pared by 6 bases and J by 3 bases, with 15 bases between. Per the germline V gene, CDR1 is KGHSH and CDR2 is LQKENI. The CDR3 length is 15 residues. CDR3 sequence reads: CASSREQGTNQPQHF. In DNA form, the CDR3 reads TGTGCCAGCTCTCGCGAGCAGGGAACCAATCAGCCCCAGCATTTT.

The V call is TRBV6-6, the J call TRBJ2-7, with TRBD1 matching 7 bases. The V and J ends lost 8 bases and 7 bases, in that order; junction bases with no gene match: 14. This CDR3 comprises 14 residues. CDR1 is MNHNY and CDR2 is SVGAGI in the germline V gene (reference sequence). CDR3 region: CASGQASPPGEQYF. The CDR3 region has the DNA TGTGCCAGCGGACAGGCGTCCCCCCCGGGGGAGCAGTACTTC.

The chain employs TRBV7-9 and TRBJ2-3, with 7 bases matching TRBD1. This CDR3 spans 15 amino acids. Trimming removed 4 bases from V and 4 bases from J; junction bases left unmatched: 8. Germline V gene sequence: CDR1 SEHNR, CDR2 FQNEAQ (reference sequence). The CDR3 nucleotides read TGTGCCAGCAGCTCCCCGACAGGGTTCCCAGATACGCAGTATTTT. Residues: CASSSPTGFPDTQYF.

The CDR3 nucleotides are TGTGCCAGCAGTACTAGGACAGGGCTAGCCAAAAACATTCAGTACTTC. It encodes CASSTRTGLAKNIQYF. This chain uses TRBV7-2 with TRBJ2-4, with 8 bases aligning to TRBD1. V shed 6 bases and J 0 bases; nucleotides not matched to a gene: 7. Germline values: CDR1 SGHTA, CDR2 FQGNSA. The CDR3 consists of 16 residues.

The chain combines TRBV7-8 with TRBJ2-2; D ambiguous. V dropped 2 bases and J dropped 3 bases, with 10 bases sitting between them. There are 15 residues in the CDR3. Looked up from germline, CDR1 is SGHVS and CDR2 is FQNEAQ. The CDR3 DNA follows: TGTGCCAGCAGCTTATCCGCGCTGGACACCGGGGAGCTGTTTTTT. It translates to CASSLSALDTGELFF.

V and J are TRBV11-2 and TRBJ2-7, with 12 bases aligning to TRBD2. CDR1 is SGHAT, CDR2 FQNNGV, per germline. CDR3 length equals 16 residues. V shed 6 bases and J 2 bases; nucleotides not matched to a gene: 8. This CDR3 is CASSSLAGGFAYEQYF. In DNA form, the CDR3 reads TGTGCCAGCAGTTCACTAGCGGGAGGATTTGCCTACGAGCAGTACTTC.

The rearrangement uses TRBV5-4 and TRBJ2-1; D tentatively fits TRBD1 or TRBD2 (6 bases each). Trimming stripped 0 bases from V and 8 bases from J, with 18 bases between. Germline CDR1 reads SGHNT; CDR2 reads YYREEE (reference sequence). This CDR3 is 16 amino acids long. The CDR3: CASSLGGAGSSDEQFF. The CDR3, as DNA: TGTGCCAGCAGCTTGGGGGGGGCAGGGTCGTCGGATGAGCAGTTCTTC.

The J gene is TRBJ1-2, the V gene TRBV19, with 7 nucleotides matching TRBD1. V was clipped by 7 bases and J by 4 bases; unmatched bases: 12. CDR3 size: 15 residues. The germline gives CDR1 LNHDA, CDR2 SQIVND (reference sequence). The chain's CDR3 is CASMSPTGQLYGYTF. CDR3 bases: TGTGCCAGTATGTCCCCCACGGGACAGCTCTATGGCTACACCTTC.

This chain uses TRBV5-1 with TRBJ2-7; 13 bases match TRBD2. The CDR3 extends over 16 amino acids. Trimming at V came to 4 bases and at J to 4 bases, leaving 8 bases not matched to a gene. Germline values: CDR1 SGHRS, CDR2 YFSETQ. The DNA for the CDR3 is TGCGCCAGCAGCCGAGCCGGGACTAGCGGGGTGTACGAGCAGTACTTC. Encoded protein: CASSRAGTSGVYEQYF.

The CDR3 DNA is TGTGCCAGCAGCTTACAGGACGAGCAGTACTTC. It encodes CASSLQDEQYF. The chain links TRBV7-9 to TRBJ2-7; D is uncertain. The CDR3 consists of 11 residues. The germline gives CDR1 SEHNR, CDR2 FQNEAQ (reference sequence). The V end was cut by 2 bases, the J end by 5 bases, with 4 bases between.

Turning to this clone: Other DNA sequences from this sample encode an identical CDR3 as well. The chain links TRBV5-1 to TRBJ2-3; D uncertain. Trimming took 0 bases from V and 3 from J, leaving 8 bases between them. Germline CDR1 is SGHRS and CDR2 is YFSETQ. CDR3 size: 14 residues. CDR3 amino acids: CASSLEGTTDTQYF. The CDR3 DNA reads TGCGCCAGCAGCTTGGAAGGCACAACAGATACGCAGTATTTT.

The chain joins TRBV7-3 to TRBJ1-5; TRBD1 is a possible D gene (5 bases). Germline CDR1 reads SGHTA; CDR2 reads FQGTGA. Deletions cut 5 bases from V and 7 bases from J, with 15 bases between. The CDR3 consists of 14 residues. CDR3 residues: CASSLGGIGQPQHF. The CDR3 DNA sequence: TGTGCCAGCAGCCTTGGGGGGATCGGCCAGCCCCAGCATTTT. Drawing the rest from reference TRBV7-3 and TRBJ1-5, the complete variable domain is GAGVSQTPSNKVTEKGKYVELRCDPISGHTALYWYRQSLGQGPEFLIYFQGTGAADDSGLPNDRFFAVRPEGSVSTLKIQRTERGDSAVYLCASSLGGIGQPQHFGDGTRLSIL.

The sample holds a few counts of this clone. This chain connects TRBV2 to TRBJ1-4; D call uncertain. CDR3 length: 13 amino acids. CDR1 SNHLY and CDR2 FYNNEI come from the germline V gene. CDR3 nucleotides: TGTGCTAGTAAGGCCCCGGTACAGGAAAAACTGTTTTTT. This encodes CASKAPVQEKLFF.

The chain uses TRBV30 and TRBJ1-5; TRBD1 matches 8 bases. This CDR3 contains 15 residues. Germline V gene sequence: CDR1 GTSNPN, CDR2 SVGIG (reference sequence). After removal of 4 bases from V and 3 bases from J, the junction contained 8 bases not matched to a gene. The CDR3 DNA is TGTGCCTGGACCCCAGGGGGCACAAACAATCAGCCCCAGCATTTT. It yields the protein CAWTPGGTNNQPQHF.

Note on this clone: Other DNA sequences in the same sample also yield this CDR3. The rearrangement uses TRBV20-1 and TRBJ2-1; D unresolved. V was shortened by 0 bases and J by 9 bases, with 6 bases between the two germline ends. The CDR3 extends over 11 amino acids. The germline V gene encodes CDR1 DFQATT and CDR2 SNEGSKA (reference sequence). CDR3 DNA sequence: TGCAGTGCTAGAGATACCGGTGAGCAGTTCTTC. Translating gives CSARDTGEQFF.

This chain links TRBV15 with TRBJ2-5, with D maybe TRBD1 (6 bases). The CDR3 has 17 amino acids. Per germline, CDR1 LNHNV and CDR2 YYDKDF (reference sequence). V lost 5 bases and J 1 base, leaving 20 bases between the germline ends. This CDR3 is CATSGYPQGQSQETQYF. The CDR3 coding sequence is TGTGCCACCAGCGGCTACCCGCAAGGACAGTCCCAAGAGACCCAGTACTTC.

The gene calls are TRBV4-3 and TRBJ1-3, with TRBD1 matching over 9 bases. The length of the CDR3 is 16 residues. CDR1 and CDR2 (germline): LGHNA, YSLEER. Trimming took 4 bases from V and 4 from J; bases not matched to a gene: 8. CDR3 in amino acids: CASSPRDRDSGNTIYF. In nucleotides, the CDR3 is TGCGCCAGCAGCCCCCGGGACAGGGACTCGGGAAACACCATATATTTT.

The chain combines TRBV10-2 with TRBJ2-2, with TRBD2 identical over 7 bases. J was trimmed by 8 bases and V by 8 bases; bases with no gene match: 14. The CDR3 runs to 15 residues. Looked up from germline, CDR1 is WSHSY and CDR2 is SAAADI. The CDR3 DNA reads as TGCGCCAGCTCTTCCGGGGGGAGGGGTGCGGGGGAGCTGTTTTTT. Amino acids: CASSSGGRGAGELFF.

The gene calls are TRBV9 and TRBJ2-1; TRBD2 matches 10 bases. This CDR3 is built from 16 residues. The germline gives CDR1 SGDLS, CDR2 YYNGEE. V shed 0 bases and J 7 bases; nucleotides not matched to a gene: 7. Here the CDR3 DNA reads TGTGCCAGCAGCGTAGAAGGTATTAGCGGGAGGAATGAGCAGTTCTTC. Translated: CASSVEGISGRNEQFF. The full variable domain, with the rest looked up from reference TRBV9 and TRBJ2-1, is DSGVTQTPKHLITATGQRVTLRCSPRSGDLSVYWYQQSLDQGLQFLIQYYNGEERAKGNILERFSAQQFPDLHSELNLSSLELGDSALYFCASSVEGISGRNEQFFGPGTRLTVL.

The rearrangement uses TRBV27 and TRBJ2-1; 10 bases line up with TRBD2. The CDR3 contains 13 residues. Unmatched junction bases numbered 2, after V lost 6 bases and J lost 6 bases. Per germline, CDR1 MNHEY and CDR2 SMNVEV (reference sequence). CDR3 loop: CASRRTSGNEQFF. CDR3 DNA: TGTGCCAGCAGAAGGACTAGCGGCAATGAGCAGTTCTTC.

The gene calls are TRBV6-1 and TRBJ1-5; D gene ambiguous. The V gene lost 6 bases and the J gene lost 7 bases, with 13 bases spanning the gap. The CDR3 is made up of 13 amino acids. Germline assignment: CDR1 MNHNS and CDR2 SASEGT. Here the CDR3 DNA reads TGTGCCAGCAGCTCTCTCAGAGACCAGCCCCAGCATTTT. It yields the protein CASSSLRDQPQHF.

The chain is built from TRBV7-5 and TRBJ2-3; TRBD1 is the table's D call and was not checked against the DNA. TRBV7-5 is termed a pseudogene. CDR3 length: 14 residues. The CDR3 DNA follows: TGTGCCAGAAGCTCTGTAGGGGGCACAGATACGCAGTATTTT. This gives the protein CARSSVGGTDTQYF.

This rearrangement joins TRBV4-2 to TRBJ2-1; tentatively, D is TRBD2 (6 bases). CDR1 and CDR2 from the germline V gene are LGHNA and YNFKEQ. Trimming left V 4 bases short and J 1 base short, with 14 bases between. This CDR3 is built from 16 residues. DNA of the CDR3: TGTGCCAGCAGCCTCGGCGGGGCGCAATCCTACAATGAGCAGTTCTTC. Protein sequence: CASSLGGAQSYNEQFF.